This is a list of T cell receptor beta chains from one sample in a study of patients and donors after allogeneic stem cell transplantation. TCRdb fed the RT-PCR reads into MiXCR, producing one record per CDR3 protein. The table includes some 2,100 distinct CDR3 sequences, less than 40% detected once. Sequenced sample: blood, either unsorted or a sorted T cell fraction (not recorded which). The receptors were sampled from a human donor who was either an allogeneic HSCT recipient or a stem cell or donor lymphocyte infusion donor (not recorded which). It is not recorded whose cells these are; they may come from a transplant donor. Each CDR3 is given with its conserved first and last residue. A D gene is named only where the DNA matches it firmly. Clone size, where shown, is once, few, many, or a class for clones that have expanded.

abundance	v_gene	len	j_gene	d_gene	CDR3aa	CDR3nt
-	TRBV5-1	13	TRBJ2-7	-	CASSESFTYEQYF	TGCGCCAGCAGCGAAAGTTTCACCTACGAGCAGTACTTC
medium-sized	TRBV18	15	TRBJ2-7	-	CASSPRGVGSYEQYF	TGTGCCAGCTCACCACGCGGGGTGGGCTCCTACGAGCAGTACTTC
large	TRBV2	13	TRBJ1-1	-	CASSELPNTEAFF	TGTGCCAGCAGTGAACTCCCGAACACTGAAGCTTTCTTT
-	TRBV9	11	TRBJ2-3	-	CASSVADTQYF	TGTGCCAGCAGCGTAGCAGATACGCAGTATTTT
few	TRBV29-1	16	TRBJ1-1	TRBD1	CSGGQGSLFEGTEAFF	TGCAGCGGAGGACAGGGCAGCCTCTTTGAGGGCACTGAAGCTTTCTTT
-	TRBV12-3/TRBV12-4	14	TRBJ1-2	-	CASSLDEVTYGYTF	TGTGCCAGCAGCCTAGATGAGGTGACCTATGGCTACACCTTC
few	TRBV28	14	TRBJ2-1	TRBD2	CASSASGRMGEQFF	TGTGCCAGCAGTGCCAGCGGGAGGATGGGTGAGCAGTTCTTC
-	TRBV4-1	17	TRBJ1-4	-	CASSQDGAQGTNEKLFF	TGCGCCAGCAGCCAAGATGGGGCACAGGGTACTAATGAAAAACTGTTTTTT
-	TRBV7-2	15	TRBJ2-2	TRBD2	CASRREGLNTGELFF	TGTGCCAGCAGGCGGGAGGGCTTGAACACCGGGGAGCTGTTTTTT
-	TRBV6-5	14	TRBJ2-5	TRBD1	CASSTTGGAKTQYF	TGTGCCAGCAGCACAACAGGGGGCGCGAAGACCCAGTACTTC
-	TRBV5-1	14	TRBJ2-3	-	CASSLADITDTQYF	TGCGCCAGCAGCTTGGCGGACATCACAGATACGCAGTATTTT
-	TRBV6-5	14	TRBJ1-1	-	CASSYGEKDTEAFF	TGTGCCAGCAGTTACGGGGAGAAGGACACTGAAGCTTTCTTT
-	TRBV2	14	TRBJ2-5	TRBD1	CASSEARGTGTQYF	TGTGCCAGCAGTGAAGCGCGCGGGACAGGGACCCAGTACTTC
-	TRBV2	14	TRBJ2-1	TRBD1	CASGRGTGSSEQFF	TGTGCCAGCGGTCGGGGGACAGGGAGTAGTGAGCAGTTCTTC
medium-sized	TRBV11-2	13	TRBJ2-3	TRBD1	CASGQGSTDTQYF	TGTGCCAGCGGACAGGGGAGCACAGATACGCAGTATTTT
-	TRBV11-2	13	TRBJ1-5	-	CASSNRDGQPQHF	TGTGCCAGCAGTAATAGAGACGGCCAGCCCCAGCATTTT
-	TRBV2	13	TRBJ2-2	-	CASSDGPVGELFF	TGTGCCAGCAGTGACGGGCCGGTCGGGGAGCTGTTTTTT
large	TRBV29-1	12	TRBJ2-5	TRBD2	CSSSGGKETQYF	TGCAGCTCCAGCGGGGGCAAAGAGACCCAGTACTTC
few	TRBV6-2/TRBV6-3	12	TRBJ2-1	-	CASSYGSREQFF	TGTGCCAGCAGTTATGGGTCGCGTGAGCAGTTCTTC
-	TRBV7-9	13	TRBJ2-7	-	CASSLADSYEQYF	TGTGCCAGCAGCTTAGCGGACTCCTACGAGCAGTACTTC
-	TRBV30	14	TRBJ2-3	TRBD2	CALATSGSTDTQYF	TGTGCCCTAGCGACTAGCGGAAGCACAGATACGCAGTATTTT
-	TRBV7-6	16	TRBJ2-2	TRBD1	CASSMGTGEATGELFF	TGTGCCAGCAGCATGGGGACAGGGGAGGCGACCGGGGAGCTGTTTTTT
-	TRBV11-3	14	TRBJ2-1	-	CASSLVAASYEQFF	TGTGCCAGCAGCTTAGTTGCTGCGAGCTATGAGCAGTTCTTC
few	TRBV11-3	16	TRBJ2-3	TRBD2	CASSFSGTSVSDTQYF	TGTGCCAGCAGCTTCTCCGGGACTAGCGTGTCAGATACGCAGTATTTT
-	TRBV6-2/TRBV6-3	18	TRBJ2-1	TRBD2	CASSYRGSGLGSYNEQFF	TGTGCCAGCAGTTACCGAGGTAGCGGGTTAGGCTCCTACAATGAGCAGTTCTTC
-	TRBV12-3/TRBV12-4	15	TRBJ1-5	-	CASSLGWTGNQPQHF	TGTGCCAGCAGTTTAGGATGGACAGGCAATCAGCCCCAGCATTTT
-	TRBV11-2	16	TRBJ2-6	-	CASSLWTASGANVLTF	TGTGCCAGCAGCTTATGGACAGCCTCTGGGGCCAACGTCCTGACTTTC
-	TRBV20-1	14	TRBJ1-4	-	CSAKSGGTNEKLFF	TGCAGTGCTAAATCGGGCGGAACTAATGAAAAACTGTTTTTT
-	TRBV30	13	TRBJ1-4	TRBD1	CAWNRGADEKLFF	TGTGCCTGGAACAGGGGGGCGGATGAAAAACTGTTTTTT
-	TRBV30	11	TRBJ2-1	-	CAWSNGNEQFF	TGTGCCTGGAGTAATGGCAATGAGCAGTTCTTC
few	TRBV6-2/TRBV6-3	14	TRBJ2-7	-	CASSSVDIDYEQYF	TGTGCCAGCAGTTCAGTGGACATAGACTACGAGCAGTACTTC
-	TRBV30	15	TRBJ2-1	TRBD2	CAWSGRGGTGNEQFF	TGTGCCTGGAGTGGCCGCGGGGGGACCGGCAATGAGCAGTTCTTC
-	TRBV5-1	14	TRBJ2-2	-	CASSSPAPGGELFF	TGCGCCAGCAGCTCCCCGGCTCCTGGTGGGGAGCTGTTTTTT
-	TRBV7-2	14	TRBJ1-1	-	CASSFTGIGTEAFF	TGTGCCAGCAGCTTTACAGGGATTGGCACTGAAGCTTTCTTT
-	TRBV7-2	14	TRBJ2-3	TRBD1	CASSIDRGGDTQYF	TGTGCCAGCAGCATCGACAGGGGTGGCGATACGCAGTATTTT
few	TRBV7-2	13	TRBJ2-4	-	CASSLNFGNIQYF	TGTGCCAGCAGCTTGAATTTCGGAAACATTCAGTACTTC
-	TRBV5-1	14	TRBJ1-5	-	CASSIGDPNQPQHF	TGCGCCAGCTCCATTGGGGACCCCAATCAGCCCCAGCATTTT
-	TRBV5-5	14	TRBJ2-4	-	CASSRGQTENIQYF	TGTGCCAGCAGCCGAGGACAGACAGAAAACATTCAGTACTTC
-	TRBV15	15	TRBJ2-5	-	CATSRDLGFAETQYF	TGTGCCACCAGCAGAGATTTAGGTTTCGCAGAGACCCAGTACTTC
few	TRBV15	15	TRBJ2-7	-	CATSRFGQPLNEQYF	TGTGCCACCAGCAGATTCGGCCAGCCCTTAAACGAGCAGTACTTC
few	TRBV19	14	TRBJ2-7	TRBD2	CATRTSGASYEQYF	TGTGCCACTAGAACTAGCGGGGCTTCCTACGAGCAGTACTTC